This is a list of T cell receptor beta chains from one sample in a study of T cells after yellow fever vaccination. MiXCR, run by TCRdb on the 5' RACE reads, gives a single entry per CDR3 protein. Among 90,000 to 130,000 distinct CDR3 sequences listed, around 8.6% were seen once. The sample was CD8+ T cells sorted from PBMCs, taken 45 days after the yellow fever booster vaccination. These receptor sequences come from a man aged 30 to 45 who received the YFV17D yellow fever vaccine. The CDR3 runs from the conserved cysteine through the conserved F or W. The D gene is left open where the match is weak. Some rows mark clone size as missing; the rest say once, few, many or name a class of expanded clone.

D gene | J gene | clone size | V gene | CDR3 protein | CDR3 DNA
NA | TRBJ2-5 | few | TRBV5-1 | CASSLGARPETQYF | TGCGCCAGCAGCTTGGGCGCGCGCCCGGAGACCCAGTACTTC
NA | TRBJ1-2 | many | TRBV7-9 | CASSLASGGHGYTF | TGTGCCAGCAGCTTAGCGTCCGGAGGTCATGGCTACACCTTC
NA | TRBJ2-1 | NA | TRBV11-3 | CASSPESSSYNEQFF | TGTGCCAGCAGCCCAGAAAGCAGCTCCTACAATGAGCAGTTCTTC
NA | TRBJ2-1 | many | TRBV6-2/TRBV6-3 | CASSYSFPGVSYNEQFF | TGTGCCAGCAGTTACTCTTTTCCCGGGGTCTCCTACAATGAGCAGTTCTTC
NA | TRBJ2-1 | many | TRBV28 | CASSLAARGFLNEQFF | TGTGCCAGCAGTTTAGCTGCGCGGGGCTTCCTCAATGAGCAGTTCTTC
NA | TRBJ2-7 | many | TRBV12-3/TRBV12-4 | CASSFGAAEQYF | TGTGCCAGCAGTTTTGGGGCCGCCGAGCAGTACTTC
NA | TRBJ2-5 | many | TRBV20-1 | CSARGLGSPQETQYF | TGCAGTGCTAGAGGGTTAGGATCCCCACAAGAGACCCAGTACTTC
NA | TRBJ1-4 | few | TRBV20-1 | CSAPDSYRNEKLFF | TGCAGTGCCCCGGACAGTTACCGTAATGAAAAACTGTTTTTT
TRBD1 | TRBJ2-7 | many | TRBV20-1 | CSARDLGQGALEQYF | TGCAGTGCTAGAGATCTGGGACAGGGGGCTCTCGAGCAGTACTTC
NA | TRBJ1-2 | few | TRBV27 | CASSMSLQARGYTF | TGTGCCAGCAGTATGTCCCTACAGGCTAGGGGCTACACCTTC
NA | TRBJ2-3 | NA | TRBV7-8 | CASSLGGGYDTQYF | TGTGCCAGCAGCTTAGGGGGGGGCTACGATACGCAGTATTTT
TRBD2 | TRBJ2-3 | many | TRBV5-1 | CASASSGELTDTQYF | TGCGCCAGCGCGTCAAGCGGGGAGCTCACAGATACGCAGTATTTT
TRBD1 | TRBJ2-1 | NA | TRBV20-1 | CSGQGAPLAEYNEQFF | TGCAGTGGACAGGGGGCCCCTTTAGCCGAGTACAATGAGCAGTTCTTC
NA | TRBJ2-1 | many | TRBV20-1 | CSAESYKAGSQGEQFF | TGCAGTGCTGAGTCGTATAAGGCGGGGTCTCAAGGCGAGCAGTTCTTC
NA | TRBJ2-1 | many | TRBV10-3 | CAISGRDVGGGEQFF | TGTGCCATCAGTGGCCGGGACGTAGGAGGTGGGGAGCAGTTCTTC
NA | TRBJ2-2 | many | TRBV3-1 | CASSPLQGYTGELFF | TGTGCCAGCAGCCCTCTGCAGGGGTACACCGGGGAGCTGTTTTTT
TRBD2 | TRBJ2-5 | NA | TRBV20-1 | CSAESGLAGEVGDETQYF | TGCAGTGCCGAGAGTGGGTTAGCGGGAGAGGTAGGGGACGAGACCCAGTACTTC
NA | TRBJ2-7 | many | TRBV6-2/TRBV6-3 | CASSLQYEQYF | TGTGCCAGCAGCCTCCAATACGAGCAGTACTTC
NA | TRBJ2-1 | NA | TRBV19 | CASSDGQISYNEQFF | TGTGCCAGTAGTGATGGACAGATCTCCTACAATGAGCAGTTCTTC
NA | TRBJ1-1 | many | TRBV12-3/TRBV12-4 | CASSPAGDTEAFF | TGTGCCAGCAGCCCCGCCGGAGACACTGAAGCTTTCTTT
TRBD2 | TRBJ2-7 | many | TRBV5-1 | CASSLAGSSGSPEQYF | TGCGCCAGCAGCTTGGCCGGGTCTAGCGGGAGTCCCGAGCAGTACTTC
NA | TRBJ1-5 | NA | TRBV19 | CASSIAPRRDQPQHF | TGTGCCAGTAGTATAGCCCCCCGGCGGGATCAGCCCCAGCATTTT
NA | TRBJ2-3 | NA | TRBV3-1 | CASSLFTRGMEDTQYF | TGTGCCAGCAGCCTGTTTACTAGAGGGATGGAAGATACGCAGTATTTT
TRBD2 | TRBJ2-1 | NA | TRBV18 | CASSPGTSGKYNEQFF | TGTGCCAGCTCACCGGGGACTAGCGGGAAGTACAATGAGCAGTTCTTC
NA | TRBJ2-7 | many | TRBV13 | CASSRGSLGGFYEQYF | TGTGCCAGCAGCAGAGGGAGTCTGGGTGGTTTTTACGAGCAGTACTTC
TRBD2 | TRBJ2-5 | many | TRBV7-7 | CASSIGLAPRQETQYF | TGTGCCAGCAGCATCGGACTAGCACCTCGACAAGAGACCCAGTACTTC
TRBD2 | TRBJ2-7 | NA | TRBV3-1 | CASSTRLAGVEQYF | TGTGCCAGCAGCACTCGACTAGCGGGAGTTGAGCAGTACTTC
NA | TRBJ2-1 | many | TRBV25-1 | CASSEGSGNEQFF | TGTGCCAGCAGTGAAGGGAGCGGCAATGAGCAGTTCTTC
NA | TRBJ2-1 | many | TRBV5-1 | CASSSEGGPYNEQFF | TGCGCCAGCAGCTCGGAGGGGGGACCTTACAATGAGCAGTTCTTC
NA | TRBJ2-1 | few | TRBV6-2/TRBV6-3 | CASAAEAPRLDDSEQFF | TGTGCCTCAGCAGCAGAGGCTCCCCGACTAGACGATTCTGAGCAGTTCTTC
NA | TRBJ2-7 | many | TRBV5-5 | CASSLELYEQYF | TGTGCCAGCAGCTTGGAGCTTTACGAGCAGTACTTC
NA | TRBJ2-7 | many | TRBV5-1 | CASSPLSGGASYEQYF | TGCGCCAGCAGCCCCTTATCAGGTGGGGCGAGCTACGAGCAGTACTTC
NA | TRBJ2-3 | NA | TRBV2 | CTSSDKRVPSTDTQYF | TGTACCAGCAGTGACAAGCGGGTCCCTAGCACAGATACGCAGTATTTT
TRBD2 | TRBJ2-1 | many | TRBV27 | CASSFAAGVVNEQFF | TGTGCCAGCAGTTTTGCGGCGGGAGTGGTCAATGAGCAGTTCTTC
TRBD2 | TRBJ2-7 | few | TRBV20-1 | CSAPPGTSQYEQYF | TGCAGTGCACCGCCCGGGACTAGCCAGTACGAGCAGTACTTC
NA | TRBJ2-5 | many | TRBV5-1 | CASSSQYGETQYF | TGCGCCAGCAGCTCGCAATACGGAGAGACCCAGTACTTC
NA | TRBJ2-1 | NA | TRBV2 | CASSVLGSGYEQFF | TGTGCCAGCAGTGTTCTAGGGTCGGGCTATGAGCAGTTCTTC
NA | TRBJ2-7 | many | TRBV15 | CATSSVGGSNYEQYF | TGTGCCACCAGCAGTGTCGGAGGGAGTAACTACGAGCAGTACTTC